The 9 T cell receptor beta chains given below trace back to one sample, sequenced in a study of regulatory T cells in long-lasting Graves disease. This sample's time point: newly diagnosed GD, antithyroid drugs for less than 3 months. The TCR library used RNA extracted from PBMCs. Arm-PCR with iRepertoire HTBI primers amplified the CDR3 regions for these TCR beta libraries. TCRdb fed the multiplex PCR reads into MiXCR, producing one record per CDR3 protein. The sample shows fewer than 650,000 distinct CDR3 sequences, roughly 15% of them seen only once. These same records also appear under a second study, on T cells in Graves' hyperthyroidism and ophthalmopathy.

Sample: peripheral blood mononuclear cells (PBMCs), taken at new diagnosis, from a patient treated with antithyroid drugs. Every receptor here comes from a man between 18 and 29 years old with Graves disease.

This sequence joins TRBV11-2 and TRBJ2-5; D unresolved. CDR3 length: 14 amino acids. With 5 bases removed from V and 5 bases from J, the gap between germline ends came to 15 bases. Germline lookup yields CDR1 SGHAT and CDR2 FQNNGV. CDR3 protein: CASSLSRWAETQYF. Here the CDR3 DNA reads TGTGCCAGCAGCCTCTCTAGGTGGGCGGAGACCCAGTACTTC.

This clonotype was seen many times. This rearrangement joins TRBV9 to TRBJ2-1; tentative D call: TRBD1 (6 bases). From germline, CDR1 is SGDLS and CDR2 YYNGEE. The CDR3 consists of 15 residues. The V end was cut by 2 bases, the J end by 9 bases, with 18 bases between. The CDR3: CASSVFTGSVGEQFF. In nucleotides, the CDR3 is TGTGCCAGCAGCGTTTTTACAGGGTCTGTCGGTGAGCAGTTCTTC.

There are many counts of this clonotype. The V and J genes are TRBV20-1 and TRBJ2-7; D is unclear. Trimming removed 0 bases from V and 4 bases from J, with 4 bases in between. Germline CDR1 and CDR2: DFQATT and SNEGSKA (reference sequence). The CDR3 length is 11 residues. In nucleotides, the CDR3 is TGCAGTGCTAGAGATGGTTACGAGCAGTACTTC. This encodes CSARDGYEQYF.

Ten or more counts support this clonotype. The rearrangement uses TRBV2 and TRBJ2-5, with 9 bases identical to TRBD2. After removal of 6 bases from V and 1 base from J, the junction contained 6 bases not matched to a gene. This CDR3 contains 15 residues. CDR1 and CDR2 (germline): SNHLY, FYNNEI. The CDR3: CASRDFSGGQETQYF. CDR3 bases: TGTGCCAGCAGGGACTTTAGCGGGGGCCAAGAGACCCAGTACTTC.

Ten or more counts support this clonotype. The J gene is TRBJ2-1, the V gene TRBV6-1; D is ambiguous. This CDR3 is 13 amino acids long. Germline V lookup: CDR1 MNHNS, CDR2 SASEGT. V gave up 7 bases and J gave up 3 bases, with 10 bases separating them. In DNA, the CDR3 is TGTGCCAGCATCCGGGCAAGCTACAATGAGCAGTTCTTC. The encoded protein is CASIRASYNEQFF.

The rearrangement links TRBV7-6 to TRBJ2-7; 10 bases match TRBD2. Germline CDR1 reads SGHVS; CDR2 reads FNYEAQ. This CDR3 region has 15 residues. V gave up 5 bases and J gave up 7 bases; unmatched junction bases: 11. The CDR3 region has the DNA TGTGCCAGCAGCCCCTCGCTAGCGGGAGTAAGAGAGCAGTACTTC. This gives the protein CASSPSLAGVREQYF.

This clonotype has more than one count but fewer than ten. The chain recombines TRBV6-5 with TRBJ1-3, with 9 bases that match TRBD1. Trimming removed 0 bases from V and 3 bases from J; junction bases left unmatched: 3. The CDR3 is 16 residues long. Germline V gene sequence: CDR1 MNHEY, CDR2 SVGAGI. CDR3 sequence reads: CASSYSWTGVGNTIYF. The DNA for the CDR3 is TGTGCCAGCAGTTACTCCTGGACAGGGGTTGGAAACACCATATATTTT.

This clonotype was observed a few times. The chain employs TRBV10-2 and TRBJ2-1; 7 nucleotides align to TRBD2. Germline CDR1 is WSHSY and CDR2 is SAAADI. The CDR3 totals 14 residues. V lost 8 bases to trimming and J lost 9 bases; unmatched junction nucleotides: 13. The CDR3 DNA sequence: TGCGCCAGCTGCGGGCTAGCGGAGACGGGTGAGCAGTTCTTC. It is translated as CASCGLAETGEQFF.

The rearrangement joins TRBV20-1 to TRBJ1-2, with a tentative D call TRBD1 (6 bases). CDR3 length: 15 amino acids. V gave up 0 bases and J gave up 6 bases, with 17 bases separating them. The germline V gene has CDR1 DFQATT and CDR2 SNEGSKA (reference sequence). The CDR3, as DNA: TGCAGTGCTAGAGATCTGGCGGAGGGGGTCCATGGCTACACCTTC. This sequence encodes CSARDLAEGVHGYTF.